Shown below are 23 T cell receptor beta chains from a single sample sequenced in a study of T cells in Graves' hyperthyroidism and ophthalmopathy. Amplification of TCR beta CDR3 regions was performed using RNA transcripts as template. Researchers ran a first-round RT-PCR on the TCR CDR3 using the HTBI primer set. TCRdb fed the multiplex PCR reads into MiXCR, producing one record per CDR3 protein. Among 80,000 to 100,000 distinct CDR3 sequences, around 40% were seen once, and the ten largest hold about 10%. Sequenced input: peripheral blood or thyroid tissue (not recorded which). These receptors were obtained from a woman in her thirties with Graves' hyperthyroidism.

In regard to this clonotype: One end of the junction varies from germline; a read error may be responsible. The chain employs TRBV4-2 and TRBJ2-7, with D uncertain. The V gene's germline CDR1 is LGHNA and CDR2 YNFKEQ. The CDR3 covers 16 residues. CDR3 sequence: CASIQEGFRASDEQYF. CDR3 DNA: TGTGCCAGCATCCAAGAAGGCTTTAGGGCGAGCGACGAGCAGTACTTC.

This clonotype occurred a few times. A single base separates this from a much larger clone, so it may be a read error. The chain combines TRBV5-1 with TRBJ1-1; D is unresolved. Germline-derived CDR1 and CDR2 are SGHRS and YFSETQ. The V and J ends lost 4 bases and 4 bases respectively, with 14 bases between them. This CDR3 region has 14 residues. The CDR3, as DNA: TGCGCCAGCAGCGGCCAGAGAAGGAGCACTGAAGCTTTCTTT. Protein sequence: CASSGQRRSTEAFF.

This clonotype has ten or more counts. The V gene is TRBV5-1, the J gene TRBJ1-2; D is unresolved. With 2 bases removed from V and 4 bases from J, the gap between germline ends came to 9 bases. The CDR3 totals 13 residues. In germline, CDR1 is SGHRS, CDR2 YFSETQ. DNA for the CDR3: TGCGCCAGCAGCTTACGGCGGACCTATGGCTACACCTTC. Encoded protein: CASSLRRTYGYTF.

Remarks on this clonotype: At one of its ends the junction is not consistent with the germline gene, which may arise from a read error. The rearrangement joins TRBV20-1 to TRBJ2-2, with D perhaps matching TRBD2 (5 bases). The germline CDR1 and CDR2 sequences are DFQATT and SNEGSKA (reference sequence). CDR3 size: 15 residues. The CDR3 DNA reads TGCAGTGCTAGAGGCGTGGCTAGACGGACCGGGGAGCTGCTTTTT. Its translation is CSARGVARRTGELLF.

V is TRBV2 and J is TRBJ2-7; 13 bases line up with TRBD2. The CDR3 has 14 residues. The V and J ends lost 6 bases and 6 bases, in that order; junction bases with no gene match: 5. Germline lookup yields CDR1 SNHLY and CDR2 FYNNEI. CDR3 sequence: CASREGLAGIEQYF. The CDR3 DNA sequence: TGTGCCAGCAGGGAGGGACTAGCGGGAATCGAGCAGTACTTC.

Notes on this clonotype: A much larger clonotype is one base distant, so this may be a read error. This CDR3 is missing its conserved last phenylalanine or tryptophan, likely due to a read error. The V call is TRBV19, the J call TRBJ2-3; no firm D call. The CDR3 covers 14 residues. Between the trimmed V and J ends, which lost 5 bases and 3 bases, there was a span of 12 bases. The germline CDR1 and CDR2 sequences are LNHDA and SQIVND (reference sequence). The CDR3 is CASSVGPSTDTQYL. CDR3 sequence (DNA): TGTGCCAGTAGTGTTGGACCTTCTACAGATACGCAGTATCTT.

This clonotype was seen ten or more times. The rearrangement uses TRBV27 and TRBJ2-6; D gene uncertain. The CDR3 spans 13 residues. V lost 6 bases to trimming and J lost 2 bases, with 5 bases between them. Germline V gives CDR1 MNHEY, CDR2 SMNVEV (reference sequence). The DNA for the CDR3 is TGTGCCAGCAGATTCACTGGGGCCAACGTCCTGACTTTC. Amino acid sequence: CASRFTGANVLTF.

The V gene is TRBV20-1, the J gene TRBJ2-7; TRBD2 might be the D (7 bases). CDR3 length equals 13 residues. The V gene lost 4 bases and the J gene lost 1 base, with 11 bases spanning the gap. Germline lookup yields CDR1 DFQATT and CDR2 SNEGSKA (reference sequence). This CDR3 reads CSAMGGHSYEQYF. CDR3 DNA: TGCAGTGCTATGGGGGGGCATTCCTACGAGCAGTACTTC.

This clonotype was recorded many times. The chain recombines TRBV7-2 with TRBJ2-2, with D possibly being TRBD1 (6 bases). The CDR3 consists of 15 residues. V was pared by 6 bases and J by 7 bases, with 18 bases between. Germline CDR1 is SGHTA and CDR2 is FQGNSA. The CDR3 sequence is CASSRDIRRSGELFF. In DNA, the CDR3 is TGTGCCAGCAGTCGGGACATCCGAAGGAGCGGGGAGCTGTTTTTT.

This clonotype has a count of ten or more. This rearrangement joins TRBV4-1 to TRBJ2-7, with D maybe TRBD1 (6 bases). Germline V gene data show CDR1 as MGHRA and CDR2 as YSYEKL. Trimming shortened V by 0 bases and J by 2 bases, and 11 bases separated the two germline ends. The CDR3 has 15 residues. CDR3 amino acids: CASSQEGRGAYEQYF. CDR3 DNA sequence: TGCGCCAGCAGCCAAGAAGGCAGGGGCGCCTACGAGCAGTACTTC.

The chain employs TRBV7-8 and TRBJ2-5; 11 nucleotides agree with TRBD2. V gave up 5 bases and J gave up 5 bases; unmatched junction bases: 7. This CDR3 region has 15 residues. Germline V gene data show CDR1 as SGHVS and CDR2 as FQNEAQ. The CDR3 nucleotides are TGTGCCAGCAGCAGAACTAGCGGGGGAGGCGAGACCCAGTACTTC. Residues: CASSRTSGGGETQYF.

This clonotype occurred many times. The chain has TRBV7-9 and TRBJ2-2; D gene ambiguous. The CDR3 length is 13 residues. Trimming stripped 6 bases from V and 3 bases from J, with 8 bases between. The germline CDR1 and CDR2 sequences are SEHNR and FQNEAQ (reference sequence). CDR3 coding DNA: TGTGCCAGCAGTACTGGGTACACCGGGGAGCTGTTTTTT. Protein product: CASSTGYTGELFF.

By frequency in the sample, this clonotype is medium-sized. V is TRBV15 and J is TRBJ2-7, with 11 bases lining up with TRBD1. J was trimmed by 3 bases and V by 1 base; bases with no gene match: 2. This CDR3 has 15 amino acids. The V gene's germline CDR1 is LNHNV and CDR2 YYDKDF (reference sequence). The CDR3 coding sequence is TGTGCCACCAGCAGAGGGGACAGGGGGAGCTACGAGCAGTACTTC. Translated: CATSRGDRGSYEQYF.

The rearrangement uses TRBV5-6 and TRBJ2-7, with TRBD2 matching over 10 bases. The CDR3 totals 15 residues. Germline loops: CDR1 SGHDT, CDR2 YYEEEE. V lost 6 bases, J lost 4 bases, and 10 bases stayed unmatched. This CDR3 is CASNSPSGSGYEQYF. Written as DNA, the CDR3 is TGTGCCAGCAACTCCCCTAGCGGGAGTGGGTACGAGCAGTACTTC.

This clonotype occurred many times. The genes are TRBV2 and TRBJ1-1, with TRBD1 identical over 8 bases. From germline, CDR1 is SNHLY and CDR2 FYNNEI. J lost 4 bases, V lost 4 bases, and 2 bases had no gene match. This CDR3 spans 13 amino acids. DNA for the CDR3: TGTGCCAGCAGTGGAGACAGGGGCACTGAAGCTTTCTTT. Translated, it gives CASSGDRGTEAFF.

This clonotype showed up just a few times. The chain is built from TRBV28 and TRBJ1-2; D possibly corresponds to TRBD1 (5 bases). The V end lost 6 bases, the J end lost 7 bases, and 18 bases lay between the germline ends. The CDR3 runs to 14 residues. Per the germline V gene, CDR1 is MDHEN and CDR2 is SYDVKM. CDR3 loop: CASSPPQGRRGYTF. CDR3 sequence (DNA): TGTGCCAGCAGCCCTCCCCAGGGCCGACGTGGCTACACCTTC.

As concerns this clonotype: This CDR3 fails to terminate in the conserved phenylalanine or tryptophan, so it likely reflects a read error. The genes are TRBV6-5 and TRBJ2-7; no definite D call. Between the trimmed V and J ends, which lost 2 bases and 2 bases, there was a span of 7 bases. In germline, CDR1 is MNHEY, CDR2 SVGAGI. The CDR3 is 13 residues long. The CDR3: CASSYAETYEQYS. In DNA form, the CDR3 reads TGTGCCAGCAGTTACGCAGAGACCTACGAGCAGTACTCC.

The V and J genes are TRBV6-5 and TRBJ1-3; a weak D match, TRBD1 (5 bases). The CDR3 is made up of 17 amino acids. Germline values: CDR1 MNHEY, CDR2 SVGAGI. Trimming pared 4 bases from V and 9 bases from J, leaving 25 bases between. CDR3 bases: TGTGCCAGCAGTTCACGGCCCCCACAGGAGCGCGGGCGCACCATATATTTT. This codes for CASSSRPPQERGRTIYF.

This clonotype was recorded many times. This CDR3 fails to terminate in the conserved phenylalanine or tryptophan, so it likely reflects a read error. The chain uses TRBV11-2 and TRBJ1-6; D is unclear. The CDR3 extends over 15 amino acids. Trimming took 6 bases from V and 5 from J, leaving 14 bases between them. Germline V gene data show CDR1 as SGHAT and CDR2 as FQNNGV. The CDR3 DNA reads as TGTGCCAGCAGACCCGACACCAACGATAATTCACCCCTCCACCTT. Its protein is CASRPDTNDNSPLHL.

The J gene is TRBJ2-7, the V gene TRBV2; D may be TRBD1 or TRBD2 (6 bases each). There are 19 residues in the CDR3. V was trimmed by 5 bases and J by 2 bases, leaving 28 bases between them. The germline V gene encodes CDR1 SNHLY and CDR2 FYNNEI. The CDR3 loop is CASSSRPPQERGDTYEQYF. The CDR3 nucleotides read TGTGCCAGCAGTTCACGGCCCCCACAGGAGCGCGGGGACACCTACGAGCAGTACTTC.

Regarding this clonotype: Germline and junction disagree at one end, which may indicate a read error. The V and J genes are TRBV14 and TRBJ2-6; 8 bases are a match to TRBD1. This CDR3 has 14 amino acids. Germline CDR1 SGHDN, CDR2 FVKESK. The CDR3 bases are TGTGCCAGCAGCCCTCGGACAGGGTCCCACTCTGAAGCTTTC. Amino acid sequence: CASSPRTGSHSEAF.

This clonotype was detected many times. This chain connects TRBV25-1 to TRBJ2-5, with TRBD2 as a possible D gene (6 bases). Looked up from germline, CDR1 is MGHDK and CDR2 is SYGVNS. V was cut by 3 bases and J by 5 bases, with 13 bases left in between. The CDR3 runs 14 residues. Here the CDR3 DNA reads TGTGCCAGCAGTGACATGGGACTGTGGGAGACCCAGTACTTC. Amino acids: CASSDMGLWETQYF. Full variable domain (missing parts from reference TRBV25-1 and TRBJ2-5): EADIYQTPRYLVIGTGKKITLECSQTMGHDKMYWYQQDPGMELHLIHYSYGVNSTEKGDLSSESTVSRIRTEHFPLTLESARPSHTSQYLCASSDMGLWETQYFGPGTRLLVL.

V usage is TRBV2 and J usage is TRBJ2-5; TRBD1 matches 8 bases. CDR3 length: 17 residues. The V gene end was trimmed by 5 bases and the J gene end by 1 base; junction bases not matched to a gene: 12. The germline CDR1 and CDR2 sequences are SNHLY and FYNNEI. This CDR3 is CASSYKPGQVIQETQYF. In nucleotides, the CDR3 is TGTGCCAGCAGTTATAAGCCGGGACAGGTGATCCAAGAGACCCAGTACTTC.